This entry lists 29 T cell receptor beta chains sequenced from one sample in a study of Ad26.COV2.S vaccination and SARS-CoV-2 variants. The treatment here: roughly 18 received Ad26.COV2.S at low or high dose, single or two shots; roughly 5 received placebo; per-sample allocation not given. It was on day 63 after the first vaccine or placebo injection that samples were taken. Clones were read by immunoSEQ multiplex PCR, and TCRdb kept only the in-frame ones, dropping some. Altogether about 370,000 clones are present, roughly nine tenths being singletons, with the ten largest covering 3.5%. The sample was peripheral blood, taken in a trial of Ad26.COV2.S vaccine versus placebo. The receptors shown here come from a person aged 18 to 65 who received the Ad26.COV2.S COVID-19 vaccine or a placebo.

The chain combines TRBV28 with TRBJ2-4; D not resolved. V was cut by 10 bases and J by 6 bases, with 16 bases left in between. CDR1 and CDR2 (germline): MDHEN, SYDVKM. This CDR3 is 13 amino acids long. CDR3 bases: TGTGCCACCACGAAGATTGACATAAACATTCAGTACTTC. It codes for CATTKIDINIQYF.

The chain's CDR3 is CASSSDRVQPQHF. CDR3 sequence (DNA): TGTGCCAGCAGTTCGGACAGGGTACAGCCCCAGCATTTT. This chain links TRBV27 with TRBJ1-5, with 8 bases identical to TRBD1. Germline CDR1 MNHEY, CDR2 SMNVEV (reference sequence). This CDR3 comprises 13 residues. The V and J ends lost 4 bases and 7 bases, in that order; junction bases with no gene match: 3.

The chain has TRBV7-2 and TRBJ2-7; the match to TRBD2 covers 8 bases. The CDR3 length is 16 residues. The germline gives CDR1 SGHTA, CDR2 FQGNSA. V lost 5 bases to trimming and J lost 3 bases; unmatched junction nucleotides: 12. The chain's CDR3 is CASSPPGERGYYEQYF. The CDR3 DNA follows: TGTGCCAGCAGCCCCCCCGGGGAGCGGGGGTACTACGAGCAGTACTTC.

The sample holds one count of this clone. The chain links TRBV2 to TRBJ1-3; TRBD1 aligns across 8 bases. The V and J ends lost 7 bases and 3 bases, in that order; junction bases with no gene match: 8. The CDR3 is made up of 15 amino acids. CDR1 and CDR2 from the germline V gene are SNHLY and FYNNEI. This chain's CDR3 is CASIPDRGLGNTIYF. CDR3 coding DNA: TGTGCCAGCATTCCTGACAGGGGCCTTGGAAACACCATATATTTT.

The rearrangement joins TRBV2 to TRBJ1-4, with no clear D. The CDR3 is 14 amino acids. The V gene's germline CDR1 is SNHLY and CDR2 FYNNEI. Trimming cost V 2 bases and J 4 bases, with 8 bases left between them. The CDR3: CASSERVINEKLFF. The CDR3 DNA sequence: TGTGCCAGCAGTGAAAGGGTCATTAATGAAAAACTGTTTTTT.

V gene TRBV19 combines with J gene TRBJ1-5, with a possible D match to TRBD1 (5 bases). V was clipped by 7 bases and J by 2 bases, with 9 bases between them. CDR3 length: 13 residues. CDR1 is LNHDA, CDR2 SQIVND, per germline (reference sequence). The CDR3 region is CASTRGGNQPQHF. The CDR3 DNA sequence: TGTGCCAGTACCCGGGGGGGCAATCAGCCCCAGCATTTT.

This clone was detected only once. J is TRBJ2-3 and V is TRBV29-1, with D unclear. CDR3 length equals 13 residues. In germline, CDR1 is SQVTM, CDR2 ANQGSEA. The V end was cut by 4 bases, the J end by 0 bases, with 8 bases between. The CDR3 DNA sequence: TGCAGCGTTGGGCAGGCAAGCACAGATACGCAGTATTTT. Protein: CSVGQASTDTQYF.

The genes are TRBV7-8 and TRBJ2-1; TRBD2 aligns across 9 bases. With V trimmed by 5 bases and J by 4 bases, 6 bases remained unmatched. Germline assignment: CDR1 SGHVS and CDR2 FQNEAQ. The CDR3 is 15 amino acids. CDR3 region: CASSVSTSGYNEQFF. The CDR3 nucleotides read TGTGCCAGCAGCGTATCAACTAGCGGGTACAATGAGCAGTTCTTC. The complete variable domain, with remaining parts taken from reference TRBV7-8 and TRBJ2-1, reads GAGVSQSPRYKVAKRGQDVALRCDPISGHVSLFWYQQALGQGPEFLTYFQNEAQLDKSGLPSDRFFAERPEGSVSTLKIQRTQQEDSAVYLCASSVSTSGYNEQFFGPGTRLTVL.

The rearrangement links TRBV10-3 to TRBJ1-2, with D hard to call. V was cut by 10 bases and J by 0 bases, with 15 bases left in between. The CDR3 has 14 amino acids. CDR1 ENHRY and CDR2 SYGVKD come from the germline V gene. The CDR3 DNA sequence: TGTGCCACCCAACAAGCCGGCCCTAACTATGGCTACACCTTC. Its protein product is CATQQAGPNYGYTF.

This chain connects TRBV9 to TRBJ2-2; D perhaps matches TRBD1 (6 bases). This CDR3 comprises 12 residues. Trimming pared 5 bases from V and 6 bases from J, leaving 8 bases between. The germline V gene encodes CDR1 SGDLS and CDR2 YYNGEE. CDR3 region: CASRPGAGELFF. The DNA of the CDR3 is TGTGCCAGCAGACCAGGGGCCGGGGAGCTGTTTTTT.

The chain couples TRBV11-3 to TRBJ2-1, with no clear D. The germline V gene has CDR1 SGHNT and CDR2 YENEEA. The CDR3 sequence is 11 residues long. The ends were cut back, 5 bases at V and 8 bases at J, with 7 bases in the middle. Here the CDR3 reads CASSPMDEQFF. The CDR3 nucleotides are TGTGCCAGCAGCCCCATGGATGAGCAGTTCTTC.

V is TRBV5-1 and J is TRBJ1-2, with D possibly TRBD1 on 6 matching bases. This CDR3 is built from 13 residues. V was clipped by 0 bases and J by 5 bases, with 8 bases between them. CDR1 is SGHRS and CDR2 is YFSETQ in the germline V gene. CDR3: CASSLGQEYGYTF. The CDR3 DNA reads TGCGCCAGCAGCTTGGGACAGGAATATGGCTACACCTTC.

The rearrangement links TRBV10-1 to TRBJ2-3, with D perhaps TRBD1 (6 bases). Germline CDR1 WNHNN, CDR2 SYGVQD (reference sequence). The CDR3 sequence is 15 residues long. V lost 6 bases, J lost 1 base, and 14 bases lay in between. This CDR3 is CASSPGTSGTDTQYF. The CDR3 bases are TGCGCCAGCAGCCCCGGGACATCTGGCACAGATACGCAGTATTTT.

The genes are TRBV19 and TRBJ1-5; 8 bases line up with TRBD1. The V gene's germline CDR1 is LNHDA and CDR2 SQIVND (reference sequence). The CDR3 loop spans 21 amino acids. The V segment lost 5 bases and the J segment 4 bases; nucleotides outside the gene matches: 25. CDR3 loop: CASSVQGARDNVKGGNQPQHF. CDR3 DNA sequence: TGTGCCAGTAGTGTTCAGGGGGCGAGGGACAATGTGAAGGGAGGAAATCAGCCCCAGCATTTT.

This sequence joins TRBV5-4 and TRBJ2-2; 7 bases are a match to TRBD1. The trim removed 4 bases at V and 5 bases at J, leaving 14 bases unmatched. CDR1 SGHNT and CDR2 YYREEE come from the germline V gene (reference sequence). The CDR3 spans 17 residues. The CDR3 spells CASSVSGTVIRTGELFF. In nucleotides, the CDR3 is TGTGCCAGCAGCGTATCCGGGACAGTTATCCGGACCGGGGAGCTGTTTTTT.

This clone was seen just once. The chain couples TRBV2 to TRBJ2-5, with 9 bases that match TRBD2. Germline CDR1 and CDR2: SNHLY and FYNNEI. V shed 5 bases, J shed 5 bases, and the junction held 12 bases outside the gene matches. CDR3 size: 16 residues. The CDR3 bases are TGTGCCAGCAGTCCCCGTGGGCGGGGGGGCGGTGAGACCCAGTACTTC. It encodes CASSPRGRGGGETQYF.

This sequence joins TRBV6-1 and TRBJ2-5; D uncertain. From germline, CDR1 is MNHNS and CDR2 SASEGT. The CDR3 runs 14 residues. V lost 1 base and J lost 3, with 9 bases in between. DNA of the CDR3: TGTGCCAGCAGTGAAGTGAGGCCTGAAGAGACCCAGTACTTC. It codes for CASSEVRPEETQYF.

The rearrangement joins TRBV19 to TRBJ1-6; D possibly corresponds to TRBD1 (6 bases). Trimming took off 5 bases at V and 7 bases at J, with 12 bases between the two ends. The germline CDR1 and CDR2 sequences are LNHDA and SQIVND (reference sequence). CDR3 size: 14 residues. The CDR3 sequence is CASSARGANSPLHF. CDR3 bases: TGTGCCAGTAGTGCCCGGGGGGCCAATTCACCCCTCCACTTT. The full variable domain, with the rest looked up from reference TRBV19 and TRBJ1-6, is DGGITQSPKYLFRKEGQNVTLSCEQNLNHDAMYWYRQDPGQGLRLIYYSQIVNDFQKGDIAEGYSVSREKKESFPLTVTSAQKNPTAFYLCASSARGANSPLHFGNGTRLTVT.

The genes are TRBV7-2 and TRBJ2-1; D is undetermined. The V gene lost 2 bases and the J gene lost 7 bases, with 15 bases spanning the gap. This CDR3 has 15 amino acids. In germline, CDR1 is SGHTA, CDR2 FQGNSA. CDR3 DNA: TGTGCCAGCAGCTTAATGACCTCCGCCGGGAATGAGCAGTTCTTC. As protein: CASSLMTSAGNEQFF.

The CDR3 reads CATSDLTTQGTSNQPQHF. CDR3 coding DNA: TGTGCCACCAGTGATTTGACAACTCAGGGGACTAGCAATCAGCCCCAGCATTTT. The genes are TRBV24-1 and TRBJ1-5; maybe TRBD1 (6 bases). The CDR3 contains 18 residues. V was shortened by 0 bases and J by 0 bases, with 14 bases between the two germline ends. Germline CDR1 reads KGHDR; CDR2 reads SFDVKD.

This chain joins TRBV9 and TRBJ2-2; 9 bases align to TRBD1. The trim removed 0 bases at V and 5 bases at J, leaving 8 bases unmatched. The CDR3 length is 17 residues. Germline V gene sequence: CDR1 SGDLS, CDR2 YYNGEE. The DNA of the CDR3 is TGTGCCAGCAGCGTAGGGGGGACAGGGTACCGGACCGGGGAGCTGTTTTTT. Translation: CASSVGGTGYRTGELFF.

In its sample, this clone was seen once. V is TRBV19 and J is TRBJ1-5; 9 bases are a match to TRBD1. The CDR3 totals 19 residues. The germline gives CDR1 LNHDA, CDR2 SQIVND (reference sequence). The V gene end was trimmed by 7 bases and the J gene end by 3 bases; junction bases not matched to a gene: 19. The CDR3 region is CASNSDPPEDRGINQPQHF. Here the CDR3 DNA reads TGTGCCAGTAACTCCGATCCCCCGGAGGACAGGGGCATCAATCAGCCCCAGCATTTT.

This clone was seen more than once but under ten times. Additional DNA sequences in this sample encode the identical CDR3. The chain employs TRBV7-9 and TRBJ1-2; D gene uncertain. This CDR3 comprises 13 residues. In germline, CDR1 is SEHNR, CDR2 FQNEAQ (reference sequence). With 1 base removed from V and 5 bases from J, the gap between germline ends came to 8 bases. The CDR3 here is CASSLVRRYGYTF. DNA of the CDR3: TGTGCCAGCAGCTTAGTTCGGAGATATGGCTACACCTTC.

The genes are TRBV4-1 and TRBJ2-7; TRBD2 aligns across 11 bases. Unmatched junction bases numbered 1, after V lost 4 bases and J lost 2 bases. Looked up from germline, CDR1 is MGHRA and CDR2 is YSYEKL. This CDR3 comprises 14 residues. The CDR3 region has the DNA TGCGCCAGCAGCCCGGGACTAGCGGCCTACGAGCAGTACTTC. As protein: CASSPGLAAYEQYF.

This clone was counted between two and nine times. The genes are TRBV7-9 and TRBJ1-6; no definite D call. The V gene's germline CDR1 is SEHNR and CDR2 FQNEAQ (reference sequence). The CDR3 runs 15 residues. V lost 3 bases and J 6 bases, leaving 12 bases between the germline ends. As DNA, the CDR3 is TGTGCCAGCAGCTTTCCTGAGACGGGTAATTCACCCCTCCACTTT. It specifies CASSFPETGNSPLHF.

The rearrangement joins TRBV12-3 or TRBV12-4 to TRBJ1-5; 7 nucleotides align to TRBD1. This CDR3 is 13 amino acids long. V lost 6 bases, J lost 7 bases, and 6 bases stayed unmatched. CDR3 DNA: TGTGCCAGCAGAATCCGGGACAGCCAGCCCCAGCATTTT. Protein: CASRIRDSQPQHF.

The V call is TRBV6-5, the J call TRBJ1-1; a weak D match, TRBD1 (6 bases). There are 14 residues in the CDR3. Trimming pared 5 bases from V and 1 base from J, leaving 11 bases between. Germline CDR1 reads MNHEY; CDR2 reads SVGAGI. CDR3 nucleotides: TGTGCCAGCAGTATCCTACAGGGGAACACTGAAGCTTTCTTT. Its protein is CASSILQGNTEAFF.

The genes are TRBV6-2 or TRBV6-3 and TRBJ2-7, with TRBD1 matching 8 bases. The CDR3 is made up of 17 amino acids. Germline-derived CDR1 and CDR2 are MNHEY and SVGEGT. J was trimmed by 4 bases and V by 0 bases; bases with no gene match: 11. The chain's CDR3 is CASSYSLRGQVEYEQYF. CDR3 DNA: TGTGCCAGCAGTTACTCGCTCCGGGGACAGGTCGAATACGAGCAGTACTTC.

The J gene is TRBJ2-3, the V gene TRBV6-5, with a tentative D call TRBD2 (6 bases). CDR3 length: 14 residues. Trimming took 10 bases from V and 6 from J, leaving 20 bases between them. The germline V gene has CDR1 MNHEY and CDR2 SVGAGI. The CDR3 DNA reads TGTGCCACCCAGGCAGCCGTTCGGGAGGATACGCAGTATTTT. Amino acid sequence: CATQAAVREDTQYF.